Below, 21 T cell receptor beta chains from the same sample are listed, as sequenced in a study of shared clonotypes between healthy human individuals. Only CD45RO-negative cells positively selected for CCR7 counted as naive CD8 cells, so terminally differentiated effector memory CD45RA+ cells were excluded. Clones were sequenced by immunoSEQ multiplex PCR, and TCRdb holds only the in-frame ones, with some missing. This table has around 640,000 clones, about 96% appearing once. The specimen sequenced was naive CD8+ T cells sorted from blood. The source of these receptors is a woman under 40 in good health.

The gene calls are TRBV28 and TRBJ2-1; 7 nucleotides agree with TRBD2. V shed 6 bases and J 8 bases; nucleotides not matched to a gene: 13. Germline V gives CDR1 MDHEN, CDR2 SYDVKM. This CDR3 is 15 amino acids long. CDR3 region: CASSPRDYFPHEQFF. In nucleotides, the CDR3 is TGTGCCAGCAGCCCCCGGGACTACTTCCCCCATGAGCAGTTCTTC.

The rearrangement joins TRBV7-9 to TRBJ1-4; a weak D match, TRBD1 (5 bases). Looked up from germline, CDR1 is SEHNR and CDR2 is FQNEAQ (reference sequence). The V end was cut by 5 bases, the J end by 10 bases, with 26 bases between. CDR3 length equals 17 residues. For the CDR3, the DNA is TGTGCCAGCAGCCCTCCTTTAATCGGGGCCTCTCGGGCAAAACTGTTTTTT. Translated: CASSPPLIGASRAKLFF.

V gene TRBV5-4 combines with J gene TRBJ1-1; 7 bases fit TRBD1. Per the germline V gene, CDR1 is SGHNT and CDR2 is YYREEE (reference sequence). Germline trimming cut 4 bases from V and 8 bases from J; bases unmatched to any gene: 8. The CDR3 spans 13 residues. CDR3 residues: CASSPGGQLEAFF. CDR3 DNA sequence: TGTGCCAGCAGCCCGGGGGGACAGCTAGAAGCTTTCTTT.

The gene calls are TRBV6-1 and TRBJ2-5, with D hard to call. V gave up 3 bases and J gave up 5 bases, with 16 bases separating them. Per the germline V gene, CDR1 is MNHNS and CDR2 is SASEGT. This CDR3 is 15 amino acids long. CDR3 region: CASSDLPAFWETQYF. The CDR3 coding sequence is TGTGCCAGCAGTGATCTTCCAGCCTTTTGGGAGACCCAGTACTTC.

The V and J genes are TRBV7-6 and TRBJ2-1, with 8 bases that match TRBD2. The V gene end was trimmed by 4 bases and the J gene end by 6 bases; junction bases not matched to a gene: 8. This CDR3 region has 15 residues. From germline, CDR1 is SGHVS and CDR2 FNYEAQ. The CDR3 spells CASSSAGVLLNEQFF. Written as DNA, the CDR3 is TGTGCCAGCAGCTCAGCGGGAGTCCTACTCAATGAGCAGTTCTTC.

The chain uses TRBV28 and TRBJ2-1; D may be TRBD1 (6 bases). The CDR3 totals 12 residues. The germline V gene has CDR1 MDHEN and CDR2 SYDVKM. Trimming pared 6 bases from V and 12 bases from J, leaving 15 bases between. Written as DNA, the CDR3 is TGTGCCAGCAGCTTGGGACACATGGGGCAGTTCTTC. Translated, it gives CASSLGHMGQFF.

This chain connects TRBV2 to TRBJ1-5; no reliable D call. The CDR3 runs to 16 residues. CDR1 is SNHLY, CDR2 FYNNEI, per germline. The ends were cut back, 4 bases at V and 0 bases at J, with 13 bases in the middle. CDR3 nucleotide sequence: TGTGCCAGCAGTGGAGGAAACAGATATAGCAATCAGCCCCAGCATTTT. Translation gives CASSGGNRYSNQPQHF.

A word on this clone: This sample includes further DNA sequences coding for the same CDR3. The chain is built from TRBV19 and TRBJ2-7; no clear D. This CDR3 region has 14 residues. Trimming stripped 3 bases from V and 2 bases from J, with 11 bases between. Germline CDR1 is LNHDA and CDR2 is SQIVND (reference sequence). This CDR3 reads CASSIGRGAYEQYF. The CDR3 region has the DNA TGTGCCAGTAGTATTGGCAGAGGCGCCTACGAGCAGTACTTC.

This clone was detected only a few times. The chain has TRBV29-1 and TRBJ1-1; tentative D call: TRBD1 (5 bases). Germline assignment: CDR1 SQVTM and CDR2 ANQGSEA. Between the trimmed V and J ends, which lost 5 bases and 0 bases, there was a span of 13 bases. CDR3 length: 14 amino acids. As DNA, the CDR3 is TGCAGCGTTACCGGGACCCCGATGAACACTGAAGCTTTCTTT. This translates into CSVTGTPMNTEAFF. Filled out from reference TRBV29-1 and TRBJ1-1, the complete variable domain reads SAVISQKPSRDICQRGTSLTIQCQVDSQVTMMFWYRQQPGQSLTLIATANQGSEATYESGFVIDKFPISRPNLTFSTLTVSNMSPEDSSIYLCSVTGTPMNTEAFFGQGTRLTVV.

V is TRBV7-6 and J is TRBJ2-7; 7 bases are shared with TRBD1. In germline, CDR1 is SGHVS, CDR2 FNYEAQ. Trimming took 7 bases from V and 9 from J; bases not matched to a gene: 15. The CDR3 contains 14 residues. The CDR3 sequence is CASKGGQDHQGQYF. The CDR3 coding sequence is TGTGCCAGCAAGGGTGGACAGGATCACCAGGGGCAGTACTTC.

The chain has TRBV7-9 and TRBJ1-4; 8 bases are a match to TRBD1. The J segment lost 8 bases and the V segment lost 5 bases, leaving 7 bases of the junction unmatched. The germline V gene encodes CDR1 SEHNR and CDR2 FQNEAQ (reference sequence). This CDR3 is built from 14 residues. The CDR3 nucleotides are TGTGCCAGCAGCGGGACAGGACGAGAGGAAAAACTGTTTTTT. It translates to CASSGTGREEKLFF.

This chain joins TRBV7-8 and TRBJ2-5, with 7 bases lining up with TRBD1. The closer fit of TRBJ2-7 to the DNA end suggests the J call may be wrong. The V gene's germline CDR1 is SGHVS and CDR2 FQNEAQ. This CDR3 spans 14 amino acids. The DNA of the CDR3 is TGTGCCAGCAGCTTCAGACAGGGTGACTACGAGCAGTACTTC. It yields the protein CASSFRQGDYEQYF.

The gene calls are TRBV7-8 and TRBJ2-7; 9 bases align to TRBD2. In germline, CDR1 is SGHVS, CDR2 FQNEAQ. The CDR3 extends over 16 amino acids. Trimming removed 2 bases from V and 6 bases from J; junction bases left unmatched: 11. The CDR3: CASSLSSGTRPIEQYF. The DNA for the CDR3 is TGTGCCAGCAGCTTATCTAGCGGGACCAGGCCCATCGAGCAGTACTTC.

CDR3 nucleotide sequence: TGTGCCAGCAGCTTAACTCCGTCTAGCGGGACGGGGACAGATACGCAGTATTTT. Translation: CASSLTPSSGTGTDTQYF. The genes are TRBV11-2 and TRBJ2-3, with TRBD2 identical over 9 bases. The length of the CDR3 is 18 residues. CDR1 is SGHAT, CDR2 FQNNGV, per germline. Unmatched junction bases numbered 12, after V lost 2 bases and J lost 3 bases.

This chain uses TRBV11-2 with TRBJ2-3; the D gene is possibly TRBD2 (6 bases). The CDR3 runs to 18 residues. Germline-derived CDR1 and CDR2 are SGHAT and FQNNGV. V was cut by 1 base and J by 0 bases, with 17 bases left in between. CDR3 nucleotide sequence: TGTGCCAGCAGCTTAGGTTATATTAGCGGATCTAGCACAGATACGCAGTATTTT. Translation: CASSLGYISGSSTDTQYF. The full variable domain, completed using reference TRBV11-2 and TRBJ2-3, is EAGVAQSPRYKIIEKRQSVAFWCNPISGHATLYWYQQILGQGPKLLIQFQNNGVVDDSQLPKDRFSAERLKGVDSTLKIQPAKLEDSAVYLCASSLGYISGSSTDTQYFGPGTRLTVL.

The chain carries TRBV7-9 and TRBJ2-4; 9 nucleotides align to TRBD1. The CDR3 length is 15 residues. The germline gives CDR1 SEHNR, CDR2 FQNEAQ (reference sequence). Losses at the gene ends were 4 bases for V and 7 bases for J; bases not matched to a gene: 8. The CDR3 nucleotides are TGTGCCAGCAGCTCTTATCGGGACAGGGCGAACATTCAGTACTTC. This codes for CASSSYRDRANIQYF.

This clone came up once. The V gene is TRBV9, the J gene TRBJ2-1, with TRBD1 identical over 8 bases. J gave up 2 bases and V 1 base, and 5 bases lay outside the gene matches. This CDR3 contains 16 residues. Germline V gene data show CDR1 as SGDLS and CDR2 as YYNGEE. Here the CDR3 reads CASSVSGTGAYNEQFF. As DNA, the CDR3 is TGTGCCAGCAGCGTATCCGGGACAGGCGCCTACAATGAGCAGTTCTTC.

This chain links TRBV15 with TRBJ2-1; maybe TRBD1 (5 bases). Trimming took off 0 bases at V and 2 bases at J, with 11 bases between the two ends. Germline V lookup: CDR1 LNHNV, CDR2 YYDKDF (reference sequence). This CDR3 region has 16 residues. The CDR3 here is CATSRERQGAYNEQFF. CDR3 coding DNA: TGTGCCACCAGCAGAGAAAGGCAGGGCGCCTACAATGAGCAGTTCTTC.

The chain's CDR3 is CASSIDLGTSGANVLTF. DNA for the CDR3: TGTGCCAGTAGTATAGATCTCGGCACCTCTGGGGCCAACGTCCTGACTTTC. The rearrangement joins TRBV19 to TRBJ2-6; D gene uncertain. V was trimmed by 0 bases and J by 0 bases, leaving 9 bases between them. CDR1 LNHDA and CDR2 SQIVND come from the germline V gene (reference sequence). The CDR3 extends over 17 amino acids.

The gene calls are TRBV7-9 and TRBJ2-5; 12 nucleotides match TRBD2. Germline V gene sequence: CDR1 SEHNR, CDR2 FQNEAQ (reference sequence). This CDR3 has 15 amino acids. V gave up 4 bases and J gave up 6 bases; unmatched junction bases: 6. The CDR3 DNA reads TGTGCCAGCAGCTCCCCCGGACTAGCGGGAAAGACCCAGTACTTC. Translating it yields CASSSPGLAGKTQYF.

The chain carries TRBV7-9 and TRBJ2-7; 10 bases are a match to TRBD1. The CDR3 is 14 residues long. Per germline, CDR1 SEHNR and CDR2 FQNEAQ (reference sequence). The junction had 1 base not matched to a gene; V was cut back by 4 bases and J by 1 base. In DNA form, the CDR3 reads TGTGCCAGCAGCTCGGGACAGGGGTCCTACGAGCAGTACTTC. Protein product: CASSSGQGSYEQYF. The whole variable domain, remainder taken from reference TRBV7-9 and TRBJ2-7, is DTGVSQNPRHKITKRGQNVTFRCDPISEHNRLYWYRQTLGQGPEFLTYFQNEAQLEKSRLLSDRFSAERPKGSFSTLEIQRTEQGDSAMYLCASSSGQGSYEQYFGPGTRLTVT.